This is a list of T cell receptor beta chains from one sample in a study of OX40 agonist ivuxolimab in advanced cancers. Profiling relied on immunoSEQ multiplex PCR, and the TCRdb table lists in-frame clones only, not all of them. The sample carries tens of thousands of clones, 80% to 90% recorded once. The sample in question was CD4+ or CD8+ T cells sorted from blood, obtained in a trial of the OX40 agonist ivuxolimab. The receptors shown here come from an adult with an advanced solid tumor such as melanoma, head and neck, liver or kidney cancer. CDR3s include the opening cysteine and the closing phenylalanine or tryptophan. The D gene is left open where the match is weak. Rows may omit the clone size; those that give it use once, few, many or a size class.

D gene | clone size | CDR3 length | J gene | V gene | CDR3 protein | CDR3 DNA
- | medium-sized | 16 | TRBJ1-4 | TRBV27 | CASSSTGRRTNEKLFF | TGTGCCAGCAGTTCGACAGGTCGAAGGACTAATGAAAAACTGTTTTTT
- | - | 16 | TRBJ2-2 | TRBV7-3 | CASTLGPSPRDGELFF | TGTGCCAGCACTCTAGGGCCTAGCCCCCGTGACGGGGAGCTGTTTTTT
- | - | 12 | TRBJ2-1 | TRBV7-6 | CASSLGFNEQFF | TGTGCCAGCAGCTTAGGATTCAATGAGCAGTTCTTC
- | - | 10 | TRBJ1-1 | TRBV2 | CASSSGEAFF | TGTGCCAGCAGCTCGGGAGAAGCTTTCTTT
TRBD1 | few | 13 | TRBJ2-7 | TRBV6-1 | CASSDRGPYEQYF | TGTGCCAGCAGTGACAGGGGGCCCTACGAGCAGTACTTC
TRBD2 | - | 15 | TRBJ2-1 | TRBV6-6 | CASSSGTSAPNEQFF | TGTGCCAGTTCTTCCGGGACTAGCGCGCCCAATGAGCAGTTCTTC
- | once | 16 | TRBJ2-1 | TRBV29-1 | CSVEDRWREKDNEQFF | TGCAGCGTTGAAGATAGATGGCGGGAAAAGGACAATGAGCAGTTCTTC
- | once | 15 | TRBJ2-7 | TRBV28 | CASGLGQDASYEQYF | TGTGCCAGCGGCCTGGGGCAGGACGCTTCCTACGAGCAGTACTTC
- | - | 16 | TRBJ2-3 | TRBV9 | CASSVAPRAGRDTQYF | TGTGCCAGCAGCGTAGCCCCCCGGGCGGGGCGCGATACGCAGTATTTT
- | - | 16 | TRBJ2-6 | TRBV14 | CASSHAGFSGANVLTF | TGTGCCAGCAGCCACGCGGGCTTCTCTGGGGCCAACGTCCTGACTTTC
TRBD1 | - | 15 | TRBJ2-2 | TRBV12-5 | CASGLEGAISGELFF | TGTGCTAGTGGTTTAGAGGGGGCGATTTCCGGGGAGCTGTTTTTT
- | - | 14 | TRBJ2-2 | TRBV7-3 | CASSLEGSPGELFF | TGTGCCAGCAGCTTAGAGGGGAGCCCCGGGGAGCTGTTTTTT
- | - | 13 | TRBJ2-7 | TRBV6-1 | CASSEAGTYEQYF | TGTGCCAGCAGTGAAGCGGGGACCTACGAGCAGTACTTC
- | - | 15 | TRBJ2-2 | TRBV11-2 | CASSLELANTGELFF | TGTGCCAGCAGCTTAGAGTTGGCGAACACCGGGGAGCTGTTTTTT
TRBD1 | - | 14 | TRBJ2-1 | TRBV6-4 | CASSDGTGGNEQFF | TGTGCCAGCAGTGACGGGACAGGGGGCAATGAGCAGTTCTTC
TRBD1 | - | 17 | TRBJ2-2 | TRBV18 | CASSQVTGGSNTGELFF | TGTGCCAGCTCACAAGTAACAGGGGGCTCGAACACCGGGGAGCTGTTTTTT
TRBD1 | - | 16 | TRBJ1-1 | TRBV19 | CASSIDPTGLNTEAFF | TGTGCCAGTAGTATAGATCCGACAGGGTTGAACACTGAAGCTTTCTTT
TRBD1 | - | 17 | TRBJ2-4 | TRBV28 | CASSPWTGSDTKNIQYF | TGTGCCAGCAGTCCATGGACAGGGAGCGATACCAAAAACATTCAGTACTTC
TRBD2 | - | 17 | TRBJ2-7 | TRBV7-9 | CASSFGTSGRRVHEQYF | TGTGCCAGCAGCTTTGGGACTAGCGGGAGAAGGGTCCACGAGCAGTACTTC
TRBD2 | - | 13 | TRBJ2-5 | TRBV7-9 | CALSIAGLGAQYF | TGTGCCCTTTCTATAGCGGGCCTGGGGGCCCAGTACTTC